The rows below give T cell receptor beta chains drawn from one sample of a study of vaccination and CD4 T cells after COVID-19. One entry per CDR3 protein results from TCRdb running MiXCR on the PCR reads. This table holds roughly 22,000 distinct CDR3 sequences, about 60% found once. These receptors have no identified antigens. The sequenced material came from CD4+ T cells from blood, cultured in vitro. The receptors stem from a human donor who had recovered from COVID-19. The CDR3 runs from the conserved cysteine through the conserved F or W. Fields, in order: clone size, D gene, J gene, V gene, CDR3 DNA, CDR3 protein. D genes are given only for firm matches. Not every row has a clone size; where given, it reads once, few, many or a size class.

size: NA; D: NA; J: TRBJ2-7; V: TRBV19; DNA: TGTGCCAGTAGTAAATTCCTGGGAGGACCCTACGAGCAGTACTTC; CDR3: CASSKFLGGPYEQYF
size: NA; D: NA; J: TRBJ2-7; V: TRBV7-7; DNA: TGTGCTAGCAGCCAAACACAGGGTGTAGAGCAGTACTTC; CDR3: CASSQTQGVEQYF
size: few; D: NA; J: TRBJ1-5; V: TRBV30; DNA: TGTGCCTGGAGTGTACAGGACCATCAGCCCCAGCATTTT; CDR3: CAWSVQDHQPQHF
size: NA; D: NA; J: TRBJ1-1; V: TRBV29-1; DNA: TGCAGCGTGGGCGGTCTCATGAACACTGAAGCTTTCTTT; CDR3: CSVGGLMNTEAFF
size: few; D: TRBD1; J: TRBJ1-1; V: TRBV10-3; DNA: TGTGCCATCAGTGCCCGGGACAGCAACTCGAACACTGAAGCTTTCTTT; CDR3: CAISARDSNSNTEAFF
size: NA; D: NA; J: TRBJ2-7; V: TRBV7-2; DNA: TGTGCCAGCAGCTTATTTAACTTCTACGAGCAGTACTTC; CDR3: CASSLFNFYEQYF
size: NA; D: TRBD1; J: TRBJ2-2; V: TRBV6-1; DNA: TGTGCCAGCAGCCACGGACAGGGGGCGCTATCCGGGGAGCTGTTTTTT; CDR3: CASSHGQGALSGELFF
size: NA; D: NA; J: TRBJ2-6; V: TRBV28; DNA: TGTGCCAGCAGCCAAACAGGGTCTGGGGCCAACGTCCTGACTTTC; CDR3: CASSQTGSGANVLTF
size: NA; D: NA; J: TRBJ1-2; V: TRBV7-6; DNA: TGTGCCAGCAGCTTAGGAGGCGCGACCGCTAACTATGGCTACACCTTC; CDR3: CASSLGGATANYGYTF
size: NA; D: NA; J: TRBJ1-2; V: TRBV20-1; DNA: TGCAGTGCTAGAGGTGGAGCGGTTTCTTCCTATGGCTACACCTTC; CDR3: CSARGGAVSSYGYTF
size: NA; D: TRBD1; J: TRBJ1-1; V: TRBV6-1; DNA: TGTGCCAGCAGCCTGTGGGGGAGGGGGCAAACGAACACTGAAGCTTTCTTT; CDR3: CASSLWGRGQTNTEAFF
size: NA; D: TRBD2; J: TRBJ2-4; V: TRBV2; DNA: TGTGCCAGCAGTGAATATGCGGGAGTGACTACGGCCAAAAACATTCAGTACTTC; CDR3: CASSEYAGVTTAKNIQYF
size: few; D: NA; J: TRBJ1-2; V: TRBV6-1; DNA: TGTGCCAGCACATCAAGCTATAGGGTGGCCTATGGCTACACCTTC; CDR3: CASTSSYRVAYGYTF
size: NA; D: NA; J: TRBJ2-3; V: TRBV7-6; DNA: TGTGCCAGCAGCTTATTCTCGCAGTCGGGGTCTGCAGATACGCAGTATTTT; CDR3: CASSLFSQSGSADTQYF
size: few; D: NA; J: TRBJ1-4; V: TRBV15; DNA: TGTGCCACCAGCAGAGGTTACAGGGATGAAAAACTGTTTTTT; CDR3: CATSRGYRDEKLFF
size: NA; D: NA; J: TRBJ2-5; V: TRBV10-3; DNA: TGTGCCATCAGTGAGGGGGAGGCCAGGGAGACCCAGTACTTC; CDR3: CAISEGEARETQYF
size: NA; D: TRBD1; J: TRBJ1-6; V: TRBV11-2; DNA: TGTGCCAGCAGCACCCCAGGGGGCGCCTCCTATAATTCACCCCTCCACTTT; CDR3: CASSTPGGASYNSPLHF
size: NA; D: NA; J: TRBJ1-5; V: TRBV10-3; DNA: TGTGCCATCAGTGAGTCGGGCAGGGAGTATCGACAGCCCCAGCATTTT; CDR3: CAISESGREYRQPQHF
size: NA; D: NA; J: TRBJ2-7; V: TRBV7-2; DNA: TGTGCCAGCAGCAAAAGTACTGACAGCTACGAGCAGTACTTC; CDR3: CASSKSTDSYEQYF
size: NA; D: TRBD2; J: TRBJ2-5; V: TRBV11-2; DNA: TGTGCCAGCAGCTATGGATGGGCGGGAGAGTCGGAGACCCAGTACTTC; CDR3: CASSYGWAGESETQYF
size: once; D: NA; J: TRBJ2-7; V: TRBV6-1; DNA: TGTGCCAGCAGTCAGGGCCTATTTTACGAGCAGTACTTC; CDR3: CASSQGLFYEQYF
size: NA; D: NA; J: TRBJ2-7; V: TRBV15; DNA: TGTGCCACCAGCAGAGGGGGGAGTGGGTACGAGCAGTACTTC; CDR3: CATSRGGSGYEQYF
size: few; D: NA; J: TRBJ1-5; V: TRBV28; DNA: TGTGCCAGCAGTTTCCTAGGGCATCAGCCCCAGCATTTT; CDR3: CASSFLGHQPQHF
size: NA; D: TRBD2; J: TRBJ2-5; V: TRBV20-1; DNA: TGCAGTGCTGACCGTACTAGCGGGATTGAGACCCAGTACTTC; CDR3: CSADRTSGIETQYF
size: NA; D: TRBD1; J: TRBJ1-1; V: TRBV2; DNA: TGTGCCAGCACCCTGAGGTTGGGAGGGGGCGATGAAGCTTTCTTT; CDR3: CASTLRLGGGDEAFF
size: few; D: NA; J: TRBJ2-3; V: TRBV28; DNA: TGTGCCAGCAGGCCGACCGGGACCCGAGCCCTCACAGATACGCAGTATTTT; CDR3: CASRPTGTRALTDTQYF
size: NA; D: NA; J: TRBJ2-5; V: TRBV7-2; DNA: TGTGCCAGCAGCGGGATGGGGACCCAGTACTTC; CDR3: CASSGMGTQYF
size: NA; D: NA; J: TRBJ1-6; V: TRBV6-2/TRBV6-3; DNA: TGTGCCAGCCGGGACAACACCTATTCACCCCTCCACTTT; CDR3: CASRDNTYSPLHF
size: NA; D: NA; J: TRBJ1-4; V: TRBV18; DNA: TGTGCCAGCTCACCAGGGGGAGGCTCGAAGGAAAAACTGTTTTTT; CDR3: CASSPGGGSKEKLFF
size: few; D: NA; J: TRBJ1-5; V: TRBV7-9; DNA: TGTGCCAGCAGCTTAGGGGTCGGGCAGAGCAATCAGCCCCAGCATTTT; CDR3: CASSLGVGQSNQPQHF
size: NA; D: NA; J: TRBJ2-2; V: TRBV21-1; DNA: TGTGCCAGCAGCGCGGGACTAGCGGGAGGGCCCTCCGGGGAGCTGTTTTTT; CDR3: CASSAGLAGGPSGELFF
size: few; D: NA; J: TRBJ1-6; V: TRBV28; DNA: TGTGTCGCGGGGGGAAACCGGGCTAATTCACCCCTCCACTTT; CDR3: CVAGGNRANSPLHF
size: NA; D: TRBD1; J: TRBJ1-5; V: TRBV16; DNA: TGTGCCAGCAGCCCGGGAGACAGGGGTAATCAGCCCCAGCATTTT; CDR3: CASSPGDRGNQPQHF
size: NA; D: NA; J: TRBJ1-6; V: TRBV19; DNA: TGTGCCAGTAAAGGGTACGGTAGACCCCTCCACTTT; CDR3: CASKGYGRPLHF
size: NA; D: NA; J: TRBJ2-5; V: TRBV24-1; DNA: TGTGCCACCAGTGACACAGGACGGGGGGAGACCCAGTACTTC; CDR3: CATSDTGRGETQYF
size: few; D: NA; J: TRBJ1-2; V: TRBV28; DNA: TGTGCCAGCAGTTCGCCACCGGGAGGTACTTATGGCTACACCTTC; CDR3: CASSSPPGGTYGYTF
size: NA; D: TRBD1; J: TRBJ1-2; V: TRBV27; DNA: TGTGCCAGTCGTAGACAGGGGAATAACTATGGCTACACCTTC; CDR3: CASRRQGNNYGYTF
size: NA; D: TRBD2; J: TRBJ2-3; V: TRBV20-1; DNA: TGCAGTGCTAGTCTTGCGGGAGGGTATGCAGATACGCAGTATTTT; CDR3: CSASLAGGYADTQYF
size: NA; D: NA; J: TRBJ1-2; V: TRBV28; DNA: TGTGCCAGCACCGCCACCCCCTATGGCTACACCTTC; CDR3: CASTATPYGYTF
size: few; D: TRBD1; J: TRBJ1-5; V: TRBV5-3; DNA: TGTGCCAGCAGCTGGGAGGGACAGGGGGTCGGGCCCCAGCATTTT; CDR3: CASSWEGQGVGPQHF
size: NA; D: NA; J: TRBJ2-2; V: TRBV27; DNA: TGTGCCAGCAGTTTGAGTAGGCCGAGGGTCCCCGGGGAGCTGTTTTTT; CDR3: CASSLSRPRVPGELFF
size: once; D: NA; J: TRBJ2-7; V: TRBV20-1; DNA: TGCAGTGCTCCCCGCCCTCCCCCAGGCTACGAGCAGTACTTC; CDR3: CSAPRPPPGYEQYF
size: NA; D: NA; J: TRBJ2-2; V: TRBV19; DNA: TGTGCCAGTAGTATAGGGATGAACACCGGGGAGCTGTTTTTT; CDR3: CASSIGMNTGELFF